This T cell receptor (beta chain) was sequenced for a study of blood T cells in healthy people across ages. As to this clonotype: What it binds is unknown.

Study conclusions and caveats: Estimates drawn from one million T cells were deemed to understate diversity.

The study recruited healthy Caucasian donors from Russia who were aged about 6 to 90. Total RNA, at least 5 micrograms per sample, was extracted from PBMCs. Primed by a sample-barcoded 5' primer and a J-beta primer mix, a second PCR proceeded for about 7 to 11 cycles. Tagging of each cDNA molecule was performed by a template-switch adaptor with 12 random nucleotides. Using its own MiXCR run on the 5' RACE reads, TCRdb lists one record per CDR3 protein. The sample contains about 640,000 distinct CDR3 sequences, 58% of which appear only once. Sequencing input: blood. This sequence was found in a man in his 60s in good health.

The CDR3 DNA reads as TGTGCCAGCAGTTACTCGCCTTCTAGCGCCTACGAGCAGTACTTC. Its protein is CASSYSPSSAYEQYF. The chain couples TRBV6-2 or TRBV6-3 to TRBJ2-7; a weak D match, TRBD2 (6 bases). Between the trimmed V and J ends, which lost 0 bases and 2 bases, there was a span of 11 bases. Germline-derived CDR1 and CDR2 are MNHEY and SVGEGT. This CDR3 comprises 15 residues.